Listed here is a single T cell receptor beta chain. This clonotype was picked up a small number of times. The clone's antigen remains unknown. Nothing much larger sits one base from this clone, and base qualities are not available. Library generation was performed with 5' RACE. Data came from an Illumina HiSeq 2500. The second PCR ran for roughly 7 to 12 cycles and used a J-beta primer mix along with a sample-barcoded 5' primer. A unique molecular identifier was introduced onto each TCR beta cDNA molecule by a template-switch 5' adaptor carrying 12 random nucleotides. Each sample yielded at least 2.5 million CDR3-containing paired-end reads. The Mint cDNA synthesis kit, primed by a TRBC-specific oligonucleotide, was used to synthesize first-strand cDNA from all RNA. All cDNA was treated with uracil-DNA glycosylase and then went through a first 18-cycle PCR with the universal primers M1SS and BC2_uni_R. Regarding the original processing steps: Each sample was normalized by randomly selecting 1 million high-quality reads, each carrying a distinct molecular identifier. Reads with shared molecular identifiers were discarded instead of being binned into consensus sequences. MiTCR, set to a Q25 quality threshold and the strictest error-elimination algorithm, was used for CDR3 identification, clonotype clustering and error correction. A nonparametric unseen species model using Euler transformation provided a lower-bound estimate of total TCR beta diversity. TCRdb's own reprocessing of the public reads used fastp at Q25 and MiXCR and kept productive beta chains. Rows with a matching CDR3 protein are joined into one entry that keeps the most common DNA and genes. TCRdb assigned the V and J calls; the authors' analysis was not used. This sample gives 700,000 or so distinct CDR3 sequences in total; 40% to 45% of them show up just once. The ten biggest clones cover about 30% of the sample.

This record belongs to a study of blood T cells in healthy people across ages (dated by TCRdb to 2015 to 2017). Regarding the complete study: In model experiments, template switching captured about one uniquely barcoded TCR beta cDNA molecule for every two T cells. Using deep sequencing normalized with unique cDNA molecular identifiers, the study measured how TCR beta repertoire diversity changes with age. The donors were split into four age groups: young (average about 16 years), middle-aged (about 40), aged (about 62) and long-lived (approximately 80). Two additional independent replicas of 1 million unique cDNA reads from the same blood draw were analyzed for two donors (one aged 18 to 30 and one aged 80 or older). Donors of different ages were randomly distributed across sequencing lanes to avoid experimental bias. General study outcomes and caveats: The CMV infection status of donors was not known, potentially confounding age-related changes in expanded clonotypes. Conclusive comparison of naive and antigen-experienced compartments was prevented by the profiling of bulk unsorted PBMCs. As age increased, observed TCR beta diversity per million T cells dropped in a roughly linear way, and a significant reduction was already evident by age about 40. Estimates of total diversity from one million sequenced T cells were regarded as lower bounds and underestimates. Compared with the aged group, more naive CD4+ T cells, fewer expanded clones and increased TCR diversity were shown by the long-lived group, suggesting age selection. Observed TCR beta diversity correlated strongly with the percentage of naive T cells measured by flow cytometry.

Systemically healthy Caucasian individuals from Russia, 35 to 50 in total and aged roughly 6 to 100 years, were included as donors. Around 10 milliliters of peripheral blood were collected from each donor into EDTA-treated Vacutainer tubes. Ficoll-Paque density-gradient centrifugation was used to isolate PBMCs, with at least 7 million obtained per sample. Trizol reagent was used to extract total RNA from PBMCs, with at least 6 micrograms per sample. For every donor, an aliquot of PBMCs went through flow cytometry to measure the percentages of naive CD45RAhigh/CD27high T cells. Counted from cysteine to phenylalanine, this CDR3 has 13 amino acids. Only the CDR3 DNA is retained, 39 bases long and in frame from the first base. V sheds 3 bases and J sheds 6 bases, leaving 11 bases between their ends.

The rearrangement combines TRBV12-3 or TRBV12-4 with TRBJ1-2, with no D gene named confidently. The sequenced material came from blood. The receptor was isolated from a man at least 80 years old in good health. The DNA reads TGTGCCAGCAGTTTGCTGGAAGTCGATGGCTACACCTTC. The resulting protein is CASSLLEVDGYTF.